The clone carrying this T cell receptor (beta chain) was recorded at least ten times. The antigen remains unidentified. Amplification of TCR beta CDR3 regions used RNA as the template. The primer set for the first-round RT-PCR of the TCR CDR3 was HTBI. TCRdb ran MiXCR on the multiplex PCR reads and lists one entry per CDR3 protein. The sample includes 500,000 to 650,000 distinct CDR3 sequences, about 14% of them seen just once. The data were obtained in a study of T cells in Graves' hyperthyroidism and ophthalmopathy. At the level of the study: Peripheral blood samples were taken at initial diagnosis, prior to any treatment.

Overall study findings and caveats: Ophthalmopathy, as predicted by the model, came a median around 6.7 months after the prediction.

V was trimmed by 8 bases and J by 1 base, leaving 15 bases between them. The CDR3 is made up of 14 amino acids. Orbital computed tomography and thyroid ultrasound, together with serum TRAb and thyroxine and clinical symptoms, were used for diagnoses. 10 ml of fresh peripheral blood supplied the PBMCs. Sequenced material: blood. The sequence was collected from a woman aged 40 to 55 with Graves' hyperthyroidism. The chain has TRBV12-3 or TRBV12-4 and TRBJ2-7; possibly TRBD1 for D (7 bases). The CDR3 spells CASGSGGLSYEQYF. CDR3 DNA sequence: TGTGCCAGCGGCTCAGGGGGGTTGTCCTACGAGCAGTACTTC.